These 20 T cell receptor beta chains were all obtained from the same sample, sequenced in a study of CD8 T cells in Susac syndrome. It was with random hexamers that roughly 0.45 to 1 ug RNA was reverse transcribed. MiXCR, applied by TCRdb to the immunoSEQ multiplex PCR reads, yields one record per CDR3 protein. The repertoire holds 150,000 or so distinct CDR3 sequences, just over 90% seen once, with more than 0.07% in the top ten. Sample: CD4+ T cells from PBMCs. Source of these receptors: a human donor in good health.

The chain combines TRBV28 with TRBJ2-2; TRBD2 aligns across 8 bases. The V segment lost 6 bases and the J segment 5 bases; nucleotides outside the gene matches: 11. CDR3 length: 16 residues. CDR1 is MDHEN and CDR2 is SYDVKM in the germline V gene. The CDR3, as DNA: TGTGCCAGCAGCCCGGCGGGTAGCGGGAAGACCGGGGAGCTGTTTTTT. Encoded protein: CASSPAGSGKTGELFF.

This chain uses TRBV2 with TRBJ1-2; tentatively, D is TRBD1 (5 bases). Trimming removed 4 bases from V and 4 bases from J, with 7 bases in between. The CDR3 contains 12 residues. CDR1 is SNHLY, CDR2 FYNNEI, per germline. This chain's CDR3 is CASSGDSYGYTF. In nucleotides, the CDR3 is TGTGCCAGCAGTGGAGACAGCTATGGCTACACCTTC.

The gene calls are TRBV30 and TRBJ1-2, with a weak D call TRBD1 (5 bases). CDR3 length equals 13 residues. The germline V gene encodes CDR1 GTSNPN and CDR2 SVGIG (reference sequence). The V end was cut by 4 bases, the J end by 2 bases, with 11 bases between. CDR3 DNA: TGTGCCTGGAAGGGACGGGAAAACTATGGCTACACCTTC. The encoded protein is CAWKGRENYGYTF.

This clonotype was recorded once. The chain combines TRBV4-1 with TRBJ2-7; 10 nucleotides align to TRBD2. The CDR3 spans 17 residues. The junction had 10 bases not matched to a gene; V was cut back by 1 base and J by 4 bases. Germline V gives CDR1 MGHRA, CDR2 YSYEKL. For the CDR3, the DNA is TGCGCCAGCAGCCAAGGAAAACAGGAAGCGGGAGGGTACGAGCAGTACTTC. Translating it yields CASSQGKQEAGGYEQYF.

V and J are TRBV20-1 and TRBJ2-1; tentatively, D is TRBD2 (6 bases). From germline, CDR1 is DFQATT and CDR2 SNEGSKA (reference sequence). Trimming shortened V by 6 bases and J by 3 bases, and 12 bases separated the two germline ends. The CDR3 runs to 13 residues. The CDR3 region has the DNA TGCAGTGCCCCGGGACTCTTCTACAATGAGCAGTTCTTC. It yields the protein CSAPGLFYNEQFF.

In its sample, this clonotype was seen once. The chain is built from TRBV12-3 or TRBV12-4 and TRBJ2-5; D is unclear. The CDR3 covers 13 residues. Trimming stripped 3 bases from V and 0 bases from J, with 5 bases between. This chain's CDR3 is CASSFLYQETQYF. The CDR3 nucleotides are TGTGCCAGCAGTTTTTTGTACCAAGAGACCCAGTACTTC.

The chain couples TRBV3-1 to TRBJ2-2; D call uncertain. The CDR3 extends over 13 amino acids. The germline CDR1 and CDR2 sequences are LGHDT and YNNKEL (reference sequence). V lost 2 bases to trimming and J lost 7 bases, with 8 bases between them. This CDR3 is CASSQNSGGELFF. The CDR3 nucleotides read TGTGCCAGCAGCCAAAATAGTGGCGGGGAGCTGTTTTTT.

This clonotype was recorded once. This sequence joins TRBV25-1 and TRBJ2-2; TRBD2 matches 7 bases. Unmatched junction bases numbered 12, after V lost 8 bases and J lost 6 bases. The CDR3 is made up of 15 amino acids. Germline lookup yields CDR1 MGHDK and CDR2 SYGVNS. The CDR3 DNA reads as TGTGCCAGCGGGATCCGGGGGGAAGGCGCCGGGGAGCTGTTTTTT. It is translated as CASGIRGEGAGELFF.

This rearrangement joins TRBV28 to TRBJ1-6, with D unresolved. The CDR3 totals 14 residues. Germline values: CDR1 MDHEN, CDR2 SYDVKM. Trimming left V 7 bases short and J 7 bases short, with 14 bases between. The CDR3 nucleotides read TGTGCCAGCATCTTGTCACAGCTCAATTCACCCCTCCACTTT. This translates into CASILSQLNSPLHF.

The genes are TRBV11-2 and TRBJ2-3, with 12 positions matching TRBD2. V shed 2 bases, J shed 4 bases, and the junction held 7 bases outside the gene matches. The CDR3 totals 17 residues. Per the germline V gene, CDR1 is SGHAT and CDR2 is FQNNGV. The CDR3 DNA follows: TGTGCCAGCAGCTTATGGCGACTAGCGGGAGCGGCAGATACGCAGTATTTT. Protein product: CASSLWRLAGAADTQYF.

V gene TRBV3-1 combines with J gene TRBJ1-1; D is perhaps TRBD1 (5 bases). Germline values: CDR1 LGHDT, CDR2 YNNKEL (reference sequence). The V and J ends lost 4 bases and 0 bases respectively, with 9 bases between them. The CDR3 has 14 amino acids. CDR3 sequence: CASSLPTVNTEAFF. For the CDR3, the DNA is TGTGCCAGCAGCCTACCGACAGTGAACACTGAAGCTTTCTTT.

The chain links TRBV21-1 to TRBJ2-7. TRBV21-1 is labeled a pseudogene. The CDR3 has 13 residues. The CDR3 nucleotides are TGTGCCAGCAACGAACAGGGGCCCTACGAGCAGTACTTC. Protein product: CASNEQGPYEQYF.

This chain uses TRBV27 with TRBJ1-4, with no clear D. The V end lost 2 bases, the J end lost 6 bases, and 16 bases lay between the germline ends. The CDR3 totals 16 residues. CDR1 and CDR2 from the germline V gene are MNHEY and SMNVEV (reference sequence). CDR3 amino acids: CASSLGGYGEHEKLFF. DNA of the CDR3: TGTGCCAGCAGTTTAGGAGGGTATGGGGAGCATGAAAAACTGTTTTTT.

This rearrangement joins TRBV5-1 to TRBJ1-4; 8 nucleotides line up with TRBD1. The CDR3 loop spans 14 amino acids. Per germline, CDR1 SGHRS and CDR2 YFSETQ. V lost 4 bases and J lost 8; bases outside the gene matches: 7. Here the CDR3 DNA reads TGCGCCAGCAGCAGGGACAGGCGGCACGAAAAACTGTTTTTT. Its protein product is CASSRDRRHEKLFF.

V is TRBV5-6 and J is TRBJ1-1, with TRBD1 as a possible D gene (6 bases). The CDR3 has 14 amino acids. Deletions cut 0 bases from V and 4 bases from J, with 10 bases between. Germline-derived CDR1 and CDR2 are SGHDT and YYEEEE. CDR3 sequence: CASSLGDRTTEAFF. The CDR3 bases are TGTGCCAGCAGCTTGGGTGACAGGACCACTGAAGCTTTCTTT. The complete variable domain, with remaining parts taken from reference TRBV5-6 and TRBJ1-1, reads DAGVTQSPTHLIKTRGQQVTLRCSPKSGHDTVSWYQQALGQGPQFIFQYYEEEERQRGNFPDRFSGHQFPNYSSELNVNALLLGDSALYLCASSLGDRTTEAFFGQGTRLTVV.

The chain uses TRBV9 and TRBJ2-2; no definite D call. V gave up 4 bases and J gave up 4 bases, with 11 bases separating them. Germline assignment: CDR1 SGDLS and CDR2 YYNGEE. This CDR3 has 14 residues. The CDR3 spells CASSPQFGTGELFF. The CDR3 DNA sequence: TGTGCCAGCAGCCCCCAGTTTGGCACCGGGGAGCTGTTTTTT.

This chain joins TRBV19 and TRBJ1-1; D is unclear. The V and J ends lost 5 bases and 6 bases respectively, with 16 bases between them. The CDR3 consists of 14 residues. Germline-derived CDR1 and CDR2 are LNHDA and SQIVND (reference sequence). The CDR3 sequence is CASSVHYSDPEAFF. CDR3 DNA: TGTGCCAGTAGTGTTCACTACAGTGACCCTGAAGCTTTCTTT.

The rearrangement uses TRBV5-1 and TRBJ2-1; the match to TRBD2 covers 11 bases. Germline assignment: CDR1 SGHRS and CDR2 YFSETQ. V trimming: 3 bases; J trimming: 7 bases; junction bases outside the gene matches: 24. The CDR3 sequence is 21 residues long. CDR3 in amino acids: CASSSRRQSALTSGSGNEQFF. The DNA of the CDR3 is TGCGCCAGCAGCTCCCGGAGACAGTCTGCCCTTACTAGCGGGAGTGGAAATGAGCAGTTCTTC.

V and J are TRBV2 and TRBJ1-5; 9 nucleotides agree with TRBD1. V was clipped by 6 bases and J by 3 bases; unmatched bases: 6. There are 15 residues in the CDR3. Germline V CDR1 and CDR2: SNHLY, FYNNEI. CDR3 nucleotides: TGTGCCAGCAGCGGGGACAGGGCCCCCAATCAGCCCCAGCATTTT. It translates to CASSGDRAPNQPQHF.

V is TRBV28 and J is TRBJ1-1; unclear D gene. The germline gives CDR1 MDHEN, CDR2 SYDVKM. The CDR3 is 17 residues long. V was trimmed by 0 bases and J by 1 base, leaving 15 bases between them. CDR3 in amino acids: CASSLWGDGRENTEAFF. DNA for the CDR3: TGTGCCAGCAGTTTATGGGGAGACGGAAGGGAGAACACTGAAGCTTTCTTT.